This entry concerns a single T cell receptor (beta chain). Its target is not known. One end of the junction fails to match germline, which may point to a read error. This sample is part of a study of blood T cells in healthy people across ages. This CDR3 is 13 amino acids long. Germline CDR1 and CDR2: SEHNR and FQNEAQ (reference sequence). Using a J-beta primer mix together with a sample-barcoded 5' primer, a second PCR was run for roughly 6 to 11 cycles. Every cDNA molecule carried a tag from a template-switch adaptor bearing 12 random nucleotides. Using its own MiXCR run on the 5' RACE reads, TCRdb lists one record per CDR3 protein. The data hold some 900,000 distinct CDR3 sequences, with roughly 50% observed a single time. The study, taken as a whole, reports: CMV infection status of these donors was not known.

The receptor's source is a young man in good health. This chain uses TRBV7-9 with TRBJ1-1; D ambiguous. Sequencing was performed on blood. CDR3 nucleotide sequence: TGTGCCAGCAGCTTACCCCAGAACACTAAAGCTTTCTTT. Protein sequence: CASSLPQNTKAFF.